The rows below give T cell receptor beta chains drawn from one sample of a study of a mutant IDH1 vaccine in newly diagnosed glioma. For these receptors, no antigen is known. Sequencing was performed with immunoSEQ multiplex PCR; in TCRdb, only in-frame clones are kept and a portion is missing. The top ten hold 11% of the sample, which has about 25,000 clones, roughly 70% seen once. This sample comprised peripheral blood mononuclear cells (PBMCs), obtained from a glioma patient whose treatment included an IDH1 peptide vaccine. The receptor set was obtained from a young man with glioma. Some clones in this sample may be carry-over from other donors' samples. CDR3s leave out the opening cysteine and the closing phenylalanine or tryptophan. A D gene is named only where the DNA matches it firmly.

>-|TRBV2|TRBJ1-5
ASTILSSQPQH
>-|TRBV9|TRBJ1-5
ASSGAYSNQPQH
>-|TRBV9|TRBJ1-1
ASSVGGKDEAF
>TRBD1|TRBV6-1|TRBJ1-2
ASSEDRGQANYGYT
>-|TRBV21-1|TRBJ2-2
ASSKSGLAGGYNTGELF
>-|TRBV30|TRBJ1-2
AWSVQKVAGYT
>TRBD1|TRBV19|TRBJ1-5
ATKRGQYSNQPQH
>-|TRBV18|TRBJ1-2
ASSRNPGSYGYT
>TRBD2|TRBV7-9|TRBJ2-7
ASSLPASGYSYEQY
>-|TRBV2|TRBJ2-3
ASSEKVAASTDTQY
>-|TRBV9|TRBJ1-4
ASSDGGDEKLF
>-|TRBV5-6|TRBJ2-7
ASSLAGLAKYEQY
>-|TRBV4-2|TRBJ2-2
ASSDGGLDTGELF
>-|TRBV19|TRBJ2-7
ASRSGNEQY
>TRBD1|TRBV7-2|TRBJ1-1
ASSSPGQDLNTEAF
>TRBD2|TRBV7-2|TRBJ2-3
ASSLGLAGDEADTQY
>-|TRBV7-2|TRBJ1-2
ASSLIGNYGYT
>-|TRBV7-2|TRBJ1-3
ASSPRRPISGNTIY
>TRBD1|TRBV4-3|TRBJ2-2
ASSQEGQGALAGELF
>-|TRBV15|TRBJ2-7
ATSRVPRTGSSYEQY
>-|TRBV19|TRBJ1-1
ASSAGPNTEAF
>-|TRBV6-4|TRBJ2-1
ASSLEQAHEQF
>-|TRBV10-3|TRBJ2-7
AISESISYEQY
>TRBD1|TRBV10-3|TRBJ1-2
AISERGQGYGGYT
>-|TRBV4-3|TRBJ1-4
ASSQDGTANEKLF
>TRBD2|TRBV30|TRBJ2-7
AWSSFGLAHEQY
>-|TRBV7-2|TRBJ1-3
ASSRTGNTIY
>TRBD1|TRBV11-2|TRBJ2-2
ASSLRGRGQSTGELF
>-|TRBV30|TRBJ2-2
AWSFTNTNTGELF
>-|TRBV14|TRBJ2-7
ASSQSLGRQPYEQY
>-|TRBV19|TRBJ1-5
ASSIRGEGKFQPQH
>-|TRBV4-2|-
ASSQRRELF
>TRBD1|TRBV6-5|TRBJ1-3
ASSTTGGGGNTIY
>-|TRBV7-9|TRBJ2-7
ASSYRLGNDVNYEQY
>TRBD1|TRBV10-3|TRBJ2-1
AISGPQGETYNEQF
>TRBD2|TRBV28|TRBJ2-7
ASSPLSQGLAGVSYEQY
>TRBD2|TRBV7-9|TRBJ2-1
ASSLTGLAGLEQF
>TRBD1|TRBV4-1|TRBJ1-5
ASSQGRQGVGQPQH
>-|TRBV4-1|TRBJ2-1
ASSPTSTLSYNEQF
>-|TRBV7-2|TRBJ2-7
ASSLGEGYYEQY
>-|TRBV9|TRBJ2-7
ASSVAASYEQY